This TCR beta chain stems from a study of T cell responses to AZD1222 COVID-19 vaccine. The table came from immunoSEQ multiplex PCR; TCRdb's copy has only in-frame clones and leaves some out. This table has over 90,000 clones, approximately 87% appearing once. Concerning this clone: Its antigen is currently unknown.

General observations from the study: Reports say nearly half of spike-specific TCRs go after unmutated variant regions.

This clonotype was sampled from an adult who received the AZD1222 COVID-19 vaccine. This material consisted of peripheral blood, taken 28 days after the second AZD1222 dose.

The CDR3 region is CSASATGVNSYEQYF. The CDR3 coding sequence is TGCAGTGCTAGTGCGACAGGGGTAAACTCCTACGAGCAGTACTTC. This chain uses TRBV20-1 with TRBJ2-7; 8 bases are shared with TRBD1. This CDR3 is 15 amino acids long. Germline lookup yields CDR1 DFQATT and CDR2 SNEGSKA (reference sequence). J was trimmed by 0 bases and V by 3 bases; bases with no gene match: 7.